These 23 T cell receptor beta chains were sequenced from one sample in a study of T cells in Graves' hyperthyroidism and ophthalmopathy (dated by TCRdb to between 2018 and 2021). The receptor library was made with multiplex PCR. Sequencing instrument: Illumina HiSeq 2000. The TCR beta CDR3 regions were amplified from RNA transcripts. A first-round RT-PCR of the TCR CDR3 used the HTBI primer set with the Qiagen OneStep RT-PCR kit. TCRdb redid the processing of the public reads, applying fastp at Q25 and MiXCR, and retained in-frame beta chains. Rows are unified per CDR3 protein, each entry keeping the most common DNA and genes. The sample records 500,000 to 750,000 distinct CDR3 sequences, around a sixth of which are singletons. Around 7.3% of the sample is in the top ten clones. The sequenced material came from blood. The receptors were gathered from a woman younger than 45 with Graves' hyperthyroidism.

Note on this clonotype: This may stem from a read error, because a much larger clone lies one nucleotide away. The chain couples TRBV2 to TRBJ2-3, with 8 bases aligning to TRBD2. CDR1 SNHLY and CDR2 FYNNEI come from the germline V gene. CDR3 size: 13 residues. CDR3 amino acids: CTSRGGRIDTQYF. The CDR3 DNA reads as TGTACCAGCAGGGGCGGGAGGATAGATACGCAGTATTTT. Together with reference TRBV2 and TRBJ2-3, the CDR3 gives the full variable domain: EPEVTQTPSHQVTQMGQEVILRCVPISNHLYFYWYRQILGQKVEFLVSFYNNEISEKSEIFDDQFSVERPDGSNFTLKIRSTKLEDSAMYFCTSRGGRIDTQYFGPGTRLTVL.

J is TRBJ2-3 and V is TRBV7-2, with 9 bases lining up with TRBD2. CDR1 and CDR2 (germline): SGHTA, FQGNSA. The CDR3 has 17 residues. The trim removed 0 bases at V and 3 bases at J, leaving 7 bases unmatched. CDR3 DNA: TGTGCCAGCAGCTTAGCGGGAATGGGACTAGCAACAGATACGCAGTATTTT. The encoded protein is CASSLAGMGLATDTQYF.

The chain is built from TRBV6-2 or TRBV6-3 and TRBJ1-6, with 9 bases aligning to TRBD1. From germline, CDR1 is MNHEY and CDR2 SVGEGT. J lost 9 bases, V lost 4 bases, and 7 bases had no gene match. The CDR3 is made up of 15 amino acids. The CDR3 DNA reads TGTGCCAGCAGTTCACAGGGGGCGAACGCTTCACCCCTCCACTTT. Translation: CASSSQGANASPLHF.

The CDR3 here is CANLIRDRGYEKLFF. The CDR3 DNA sequence: TGTGCCAACCTGATACGGGACAGGGGTTATGAAAAACTGTTTTTT. The rearrangement joins TRBV27 to TRBJ1-4; 10 bases fit TRBD1. Per the germline V gene, CDR1 is MNHEY and CDR2 is SMNVEV (reference sequence). Trimming took 10 bases from V and 6 from J; bases not matched to a gene: 11. This CDR3 has 15 amino acids.

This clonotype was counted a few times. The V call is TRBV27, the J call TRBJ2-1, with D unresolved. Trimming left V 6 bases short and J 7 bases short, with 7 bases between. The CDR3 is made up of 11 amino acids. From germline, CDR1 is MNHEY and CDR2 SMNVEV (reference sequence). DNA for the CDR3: TGTGCCAGCAGAGAGTGGAATGAGCAGTTCTTC. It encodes CASREWNEQFF.

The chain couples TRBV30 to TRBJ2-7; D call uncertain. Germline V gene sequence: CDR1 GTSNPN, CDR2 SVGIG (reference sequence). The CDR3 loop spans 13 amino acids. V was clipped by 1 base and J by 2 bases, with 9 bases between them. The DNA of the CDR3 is TGTGCCTGGAGTGGAGGCCTACCCTACGAGCAGTACTTC. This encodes CAWSGGLPYEQYF.

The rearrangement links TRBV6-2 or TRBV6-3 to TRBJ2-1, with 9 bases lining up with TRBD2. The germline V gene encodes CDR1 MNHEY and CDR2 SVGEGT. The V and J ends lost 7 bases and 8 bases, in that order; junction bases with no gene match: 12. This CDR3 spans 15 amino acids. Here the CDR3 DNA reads TGTGCCAGCACCCCAGCGGGAGGACGATACGATGAGCAGTTCTTC. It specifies CASTPAGGRYDEQFF.

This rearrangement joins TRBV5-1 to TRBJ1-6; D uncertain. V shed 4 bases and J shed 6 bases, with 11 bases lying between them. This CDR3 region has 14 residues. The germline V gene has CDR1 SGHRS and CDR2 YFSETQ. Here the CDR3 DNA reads TGCGCCAGCAGCACGGACTATCGTAATTCACCCCTCCACTTT. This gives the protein CASSTDYRNSPLHF.

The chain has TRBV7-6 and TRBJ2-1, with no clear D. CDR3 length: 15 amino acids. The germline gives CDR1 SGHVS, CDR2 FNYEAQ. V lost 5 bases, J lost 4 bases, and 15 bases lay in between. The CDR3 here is CASSTTVDSYNEQFF. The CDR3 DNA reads TGTGCCAGCAGCACGACTGTAGACTCTTACAATGAGCAGTTCTTC. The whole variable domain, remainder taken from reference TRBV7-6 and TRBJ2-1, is GAGVSQSPRYKVTKRGQDVALRCDPISGHVSLYWYRQALGQGPEFLTYFNYEAQQDKSGLPNDRFSAERPEGSISTLTIQRTEQRDSAMYRCASSTTVDSYNEQFFGPGTRLTVL.

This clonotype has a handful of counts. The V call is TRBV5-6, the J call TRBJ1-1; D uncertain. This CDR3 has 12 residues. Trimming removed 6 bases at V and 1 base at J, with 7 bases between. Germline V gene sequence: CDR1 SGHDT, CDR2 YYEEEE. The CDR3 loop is CASTFQNTEAFF. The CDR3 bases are TGTGCCAGCACTTTCCAGAACACTGAAGCTTTCTTT.

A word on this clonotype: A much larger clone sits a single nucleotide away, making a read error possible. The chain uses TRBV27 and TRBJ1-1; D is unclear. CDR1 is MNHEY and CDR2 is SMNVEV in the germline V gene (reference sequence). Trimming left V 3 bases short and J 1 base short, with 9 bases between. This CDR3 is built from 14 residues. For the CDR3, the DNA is TGTGCCAGCAGTTTGCCCAATGGGAACACTGAAGCTTTCTTT. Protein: CASSLPNGNTEAFF.

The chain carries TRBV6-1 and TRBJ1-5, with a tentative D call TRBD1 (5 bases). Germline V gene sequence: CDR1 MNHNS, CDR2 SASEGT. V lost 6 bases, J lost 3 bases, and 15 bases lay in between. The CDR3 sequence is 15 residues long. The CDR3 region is CASSGTANANQPQHF. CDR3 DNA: TGTGCCAGCAGCGGGACCGCGAACGCCAATCAGCCCCAGCATTTT.

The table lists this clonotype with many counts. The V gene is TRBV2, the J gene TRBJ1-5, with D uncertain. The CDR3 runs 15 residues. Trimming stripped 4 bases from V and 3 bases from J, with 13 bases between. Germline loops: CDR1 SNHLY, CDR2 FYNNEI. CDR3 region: CASSVWNFVNQPQHF. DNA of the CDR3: TGTGCCAGCAGTGTGTGGAATTTTGTCAATCAGCCCCAGCATTTT. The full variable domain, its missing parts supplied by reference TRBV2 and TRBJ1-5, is EPEVTQTPSHQVTQMGQEVILRCVPISNHLYFYWYRQILGQKVEFLVSFYNNEISEKSEIFDDQFSVERPDGSNFTLKIRSTKLEDSAMYFCASSVWNFVNQPQHFGDGTRLSIL.

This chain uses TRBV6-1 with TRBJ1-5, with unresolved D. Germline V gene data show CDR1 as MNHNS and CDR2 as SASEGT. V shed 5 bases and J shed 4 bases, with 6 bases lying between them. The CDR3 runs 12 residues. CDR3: CASSRWNQPQHF. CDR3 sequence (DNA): TGTGCCAGCAGTAGGTGGAATCAGCCCCAGCATTTT.

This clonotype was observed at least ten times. The CDR3 reads CASSFRMSPASGSTNEQFF. DNA for the CDR3: TGTGCCAGCAGCTTTCGAATGTCCCCGGCTAGCGGGAGTACCAATGAGCAGTTCTTC. The gene calls are TRBV7-9 and TRBJ2-1; 10 nucleotides align to TRBD2. V was pared by 3 bases and J by 6 bases, with 17 bases of the junction left unmatched. The CDR3 sequence is 19 residues long. Per germline, CDR1 SEHNR and CDR2 FQNEAQ (reference sequence).

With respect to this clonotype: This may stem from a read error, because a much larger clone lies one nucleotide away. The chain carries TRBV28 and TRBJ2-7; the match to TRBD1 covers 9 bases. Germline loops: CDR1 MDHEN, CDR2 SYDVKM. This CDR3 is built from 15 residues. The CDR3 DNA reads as TGTGTCAGCAGGTCTACAGGGGGCGCGAGGGACGAGCAGTACTTC. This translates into CVSRSTGGARDEQYF.

The CDR3 reads CSARDGSPRAGISYEQYF. DNA for the CDR3: TGCAGTGCTAGAGATGGAAGCCCCCGGGCAGGGATCTCCTACGAGCAGTACTTC. The chain couples TRBV20-1 to TRBJ2-7; possibly TRBD1 for D (5 bases). Trimming cost V 0 bases and J 0 bases, with 21 bases left between them. The germline V gene has CDR1 DFQATT and CDR2 SNEGSKA (reference sequence). This CDR3 spans 18 amino acids.

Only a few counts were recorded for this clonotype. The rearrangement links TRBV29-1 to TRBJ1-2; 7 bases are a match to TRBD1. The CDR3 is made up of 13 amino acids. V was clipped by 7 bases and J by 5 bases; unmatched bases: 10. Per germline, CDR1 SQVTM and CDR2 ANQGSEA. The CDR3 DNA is TGCAGCGCCAGACAGGGAATAGAATATGGCTACACCTTC. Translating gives CSARQGIEYGYTF.

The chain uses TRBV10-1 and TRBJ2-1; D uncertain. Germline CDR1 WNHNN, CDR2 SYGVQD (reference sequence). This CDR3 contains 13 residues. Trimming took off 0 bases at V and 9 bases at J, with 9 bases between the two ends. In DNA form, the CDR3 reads TGCGCCAGCAGTGAGTCATTATGGGCTGAGCAGTTCTTC. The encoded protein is CASSESLWAEQFF.

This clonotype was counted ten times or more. The CDR3 nucleotides are TGTGCCTGGAGTCACGGGCGGGGGTCCTACGAGCAGTACTTC. Amino acid sequence: CAWSHGRGSYEQYF. The J gene is TRBJ2-7, the V gene TRBV30, with TRBD2 identical over 7 bases. This CDR3 comprises 14 residues. V was clipped by 2 bases and J by 1 base; unmatched bases: 5. In germline, CDR1 is GTSNPN, CDR2 SVGIG (reference sequence).

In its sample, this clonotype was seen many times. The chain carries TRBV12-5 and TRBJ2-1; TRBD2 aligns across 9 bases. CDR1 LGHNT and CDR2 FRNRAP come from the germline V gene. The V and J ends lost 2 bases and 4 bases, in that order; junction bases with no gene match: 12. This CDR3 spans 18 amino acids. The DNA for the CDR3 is TGTGCTAGTGGTTTGTCCTTCCGGCTAGCGGGACCGTACAATGAGCAGTTCTTC. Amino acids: CASGLSFRLAGPYNEQFF.

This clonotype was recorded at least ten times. CDR3 nucleotides: TGTGCCAGCAGTTTGAGGGAGAAGTGGGAGAACACTGAAGCTTTCTTT. It yields the protein CASSLREKWENTEAFF. The V call is TRBV27, the J call TRBJ1-1; D call uncertain. The V end lost 3 bases, the J end lost 1 base, and 15 bases lay between the germline ends. CDR3 length: 16 residues. Germline CDR1 and CDR2: MNHEY and SMNVEV (reference sequence).

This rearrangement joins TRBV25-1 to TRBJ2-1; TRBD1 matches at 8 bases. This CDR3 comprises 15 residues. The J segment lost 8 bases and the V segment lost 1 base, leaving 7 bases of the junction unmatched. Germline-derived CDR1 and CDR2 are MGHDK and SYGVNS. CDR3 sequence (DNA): TGTGCCAGCAGTGAATGGGCAGGGGGCTTGGATGAGCAGTTCTTC. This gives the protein CASSEWAGGLDEQFF.